The rows below give T cell receptor beta chains drawn from one sample of a study of cytomegalovirus exposure and HLA in healthy donors. Method: immunoSEQ multiplex PCR; TCRdb's copy keeps in-frame clones and lacks some. This table has about 82,000 clones, roughly 63% appearing once. What was sequenced was PBMCs. Receptors were obtained from a woman between 50 and 59 years old in good health and CMV-seropositive. CDR3s include the opening cysteine and the closing phenylalanine or tryptophan. The D gene is left open where the match is weak. Size is omitted from some rows. Given values are once, few, many or a class for expanded clones.

d_gene,j_gene,abundance,v_gene,CDR3aa,CDR3nt
TRBD2,TRBJ2-1,.,TRBV28,CASSSPGGANTMKQFF,TGTGCCAGCAGCTCCCCCGGGGGGGCTAATACAATGAAGCAGTTCTTC
TRBD1,TRBJ1-4,once,TRBV6-6,CASSTQGTGEKLFF,TGTGCCAGCAGTACACAGGGGACGGGCGAAAAACTGTTTTTT
TRBD2,TRBJ2-5,few,TRBV10-2,CASSAGLAEETQYF,TGCGCCAGCAGTGCGGGCCTAGCGGAAGAGACCCAGTACTTC
.,TRBJ2-3,.,TRBV15,CATSMILDITFRHTDTQYF,TGTGCCACCAGCATGATTCTGGATATAACATTCAGGCACACAGATACGCAGTATTTT
.,TRBJ1-1,few,TRBV7-9,CASSLEWGDEAFF,TGTGCCAGCAGCTTAGAGTGGGGGGATGAAGCTTTCTTT
.,TRBJ1-3,.,TRBV28,CASSLFSPGSSGNTIYF,TGTGCCAGCAGTTTATTTTCCCCGGGTAGCTCTGGAAACACCATATATTTT
.,TRBJ2-4,.,TRBV6-5,CASSYGRGDIQYF,TGTGCCAGCAGTTACGGCAGAGGAGACATTCAGTACTTC
.,TRBJ2-7,.,TRBV18,CASSPSSYEQYF,TGTGCCAGCTCACCGAGCTCCTACGAGCAGTACTTC
.,TRBJ2-1,.,TRBV5-1,CASSLRGGSSYNEQFF,TGCGCCAGCAGCTTGAGGGGGGGCTCCTCCTACAATGAGCAGTTCTTC
TRBD1,TRBJ1-2,few,TRBV29-1,CSVVAPGQGYDYTF,TGCAGCGTTGTTGCGCCGGGACAGGGATATGACTACACCTTC
.,TRBJ1-1,.,TRBV7-3,CASSLTQGSTEAFF,TGTGCCAGCAGCTTAACGCAGGGTTCGACTGAAGCTTTCTTT
.,TRBJ1-5,.,TRBV28,CASTRGRVGQPQHF,TGTGCCAGCACCCGAGGCAGGGTAGGTCAGCCCCAGCATTTT
TRBD1,TRBJ1-1,.,TRBV5-1,CASSTAQGRTEAFF,TGCGCCAGCAGCACGGCACAGGGGCGCACTGAAGCTTTCTTT
.,TRBJ2-6,few,TRBV27,CASSLTVSGANVLTF,TGTGCCAGCAGTCTGACAGTTTCTGGGGCCAACGTCCTGACTTTC
.,TRBJ2-2,.,TRBV7-9,CASEESTGELFF,TGTGCCAGCGAGGAGTCGACCGGGGAGCTGTTTTTT
TRBD1,TRBJ2-7,.,TRBV5-1,CASSPDRGNDEQYF,TGCGCCAGCAGCCCAGACAGGGGGAATGACGAGCAGTACTTC
.,TRBJ1-6,.,TRBV14,CASSYIEVGSPLHF,TGTGCCAGCAGCTACATTGAGGTCGGATCACCCCTCCACTTT
.,TRBJ2-3,.,TRBV5-4,CASRLEGTDTQYF,TGTGCCAGCCGCCTCGAGGGCACAGATACGCAGTATTTT
.,TRBJ1-3,.,TRBV7-2,CASSSGNTIYF,TGTGCCAGCAGTTCCGGGAACACCATATATTTT
.,TRBJ2-7,.,TRBV5-1,CASSDTGTYYEQYF,TGCGCCAGCAGCGACACAGGGACCTACTACGAGCAGTACTTC
TRBD1,TRBJ1-2,once,TRBV30,CAWSAGQGVYGYTF,TGTGCCTGGAGTGCGGGACAGGGGGTTTATGGCTACACCTTC
.,TRBJ2-3,.,TRBV29-1,CSVWTDHYTDTQYF,TGCAGCGTTTGGACAGACCACTACACAGATACGCAGTATTTT
.,TRBJ1-1,.,TRBV7-9,CASSLERGTEAFF,TGTGCCAGCAGCTTAGAGCGCGGGACTGAAGCTTTCTTT
TRBD1,TRBJ2-5,.,TRBV7-2,CASSLADRVGEETQYF,TGTGCCAGCAGCTTAGCCGACAGGGTTGGAGAAGAGACCCAGTACTTC
.,TRBJ1-4,.,TRBV30,CAWSEDSIEKLFF,TGTGCCTGGAGTGAAGACAGTATCGAAAAACTGTTTTTT
TRBD2,TRBJ2-2,.,TRBV4-3,CASSQLAGQNTGELFF,TGCGCCAGCAGCCAATTAGCGGGACAGAACACCGGGGAGCTGTTTTTT
.,TRBJ2-5,few,TRBV5-1,CASSLAGVVETQYF,TGCGCCAGCAGCTTGGCGGGGGTGGTAGAGACCCAGTACTTC
TRBD2,TRBJ2-7,once,TRBV7-2,CASSATSGYEQYF,TGTGCCAGCAGTGCCACTAGCGGGTACGAGCAGTACTTC
.,TRBJ1-1,.,TRBV7-8,CASSLMPGRSLNTEAFF,TGTGCCAGCAGCTTAATGCCAGGGCGCAGTTTGAACACTGAAGCTTTCTTT
.,TRBJ1-1,.,TRBV5-1,CASSLGGRDRGGSGAFF,TGCGCCAGCAGCTTGGGAGGCCGGGACCGGGGGGGTTCGGGAGCTTTCTTT
TRBD2,TRBJ2-3,few,TRBV11-1,CASSSNTSGGARDTQYF,TGTGCCAGCAGCTCTAACACTAGCGGGGGGGCTCGCGATACGCAGTATTTT
TRBD1,TRBJ1-2,.,TRBV30,CAWSLMSTGQNYGYTF,TGTGCCTGGTCCTTGATGTCGACAGGGCAAAACTATGGCTACACCTTC
TRBD2,TRBJ2-7,.,TRBV5-1,CASSYLAGGYEQYF,TGCGCCAGCAGCTACCTAGCGGGGGGCTACGAGCAGTACTTC
TRBD1,TRBJ1-2,.,TRBV5-4,CASSLAGRGPANYGYTF,TGTGCCAGCAGCTTGGCCGGTAGGGGGCCTGCTAACTATGGCTACACCTTC
TRBD1,TRBJ1-1,few,TRBV19,CASRLIQGRLSEAFF,TGTGCCAGTAGACTAATACAGGGGAGGCTTTCTGAAGCTTTCTTT
TRBD2,TRBJ2-1,.,TRBV27,CASSFRAGGGGNEQFF,TGTGCCAGCAGTTTTCGGGCGGGGGGCGGGGGGAATGAGCAGTTCTTC
.,TRBJ2-1,once,TRBV4-1,CASSQGDTYLEQFF,TGCGCCAGCAGCCAAGGGGACACGTACCTTGAGCAGTTCTTC
TRBD2,TRBJ2-1,once,TRBV2,CASSEVGGGTNEQFF,TGTGCCAGCAGTGAAGTGGGCGGGGGAACCAATGAGCAGTTCTTC
.,TRBJ1-5,.,TRBV6-1,CASSEEVGRDQPQHF,TGTGCCAGCAGTGAAGAGGTGGGTCGGGATCAGCCCCAGCATTTT
.,TRBJ1-1,few,TRBV2,CASRGGTEAFF,TGTGCCAGCCGGGGGGGCACTGAAGCTTTCTTT
TRBD1,TRBJ1-2,.,TRBV7-8,CASSFGTGGGYTF,TGTGCCAGCAGCTTTGGGACAGGGGGAGGCTACACCTTC
.,TRBJ1-2,.,TRBV29-1,CSSWGGGDGYTF,TGCAGCTCATGGGGGGGAGGGGATGGCTACACCTTC
.,TRBJ1-2,.,TRBV30,CAWSADKGGYTF,TGTGCCTGGAGTGCCGATAAGGGGGGCTACACCTTC
.,TRBJ1-5,.,TRBV7-9,CASSFSGYQPQHF,TGTGCCAGCAGCTTCTCAGGGTACCAGCCCCAGCATTTT
.,TRBJ2-6,.,TRBV19,CASRAPSGANVLTF,TGTGCCAGTAGAGCCCCCTCTGGGGCCAACGTCCTGACTTTC
TRBD1,TRBJ1-2,few,TRBV6-1,CASSGLRGTGENRRTF,TGTGCCAGCAGTGGGTTAAGGGGGACAGGGGAAAATAGGCGCACCTTC
TRBD1,TRBJ1-3,few,TRBV7-2,CASSSGTGDGNTIYF,TGTGCCAGCAGCTCCGGGACAGGGGATGGAAACACCATATATTTT
.,TRBJ1-2,once,TRBV28,CASSSPSGRGYTF,TGTGCCAGCAGTTCTCCTTCAGGGCGAGGCTACACCTTC
.,TRBJ1-4,.,TRBV9,CASSEGGRAFEKLFF,TGTGCCAGCAGCGAGGGGGGGAGGGCTTTTGAAAAACTGTTTTTT
.,TRBJ2-7,.,TRBV30,CAWSTDYEQYF,TGTGCCTGGAGCACAGACTACGAGCAGTACTTC
TRBD2,TRBJ2-3,.,TRBV2,CASSEGLAGGTDTQYF,TGTGCCAGCAGTGAAGGGCTAGCGGGGGGCACAGATACGCAGTATTTT
.,TRBJ1-2,.,TRBV7-2,CASSLVQGSSGHNYGYTF,TGTGCCAGCAGCTTAGTCCAGGGGAGCTCCGGGCATAACTATGGCTACACCTTC